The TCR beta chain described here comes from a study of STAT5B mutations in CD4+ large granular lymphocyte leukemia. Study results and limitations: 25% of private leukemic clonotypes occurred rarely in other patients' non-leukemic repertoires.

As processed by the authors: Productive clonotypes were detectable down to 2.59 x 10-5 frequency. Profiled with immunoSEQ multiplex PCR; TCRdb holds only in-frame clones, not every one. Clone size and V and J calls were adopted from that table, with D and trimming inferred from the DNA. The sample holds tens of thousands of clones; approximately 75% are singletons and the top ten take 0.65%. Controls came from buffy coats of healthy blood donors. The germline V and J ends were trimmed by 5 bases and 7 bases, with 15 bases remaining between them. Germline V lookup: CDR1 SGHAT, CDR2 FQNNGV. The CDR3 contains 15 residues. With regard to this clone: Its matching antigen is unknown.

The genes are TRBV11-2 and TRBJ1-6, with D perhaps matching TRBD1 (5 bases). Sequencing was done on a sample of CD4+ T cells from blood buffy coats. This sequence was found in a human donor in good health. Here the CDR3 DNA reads TGTGCCAGCAGCACCCCGGGGGGGTCCAATTCACCCCTCCACTTT. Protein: CASSTPGGSNSPLHF. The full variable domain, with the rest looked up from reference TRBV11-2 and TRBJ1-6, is EAGVAQSPRYKIIEKRQSVAFWCNPISGHATLYWYQQILGQGPKLLIQFQNNGVVDDSQLPKDRFSAERLKGVDSTLKIQPAKLEDSAVYLCASSTPGGSNSPLHFGNGTRLTVT.